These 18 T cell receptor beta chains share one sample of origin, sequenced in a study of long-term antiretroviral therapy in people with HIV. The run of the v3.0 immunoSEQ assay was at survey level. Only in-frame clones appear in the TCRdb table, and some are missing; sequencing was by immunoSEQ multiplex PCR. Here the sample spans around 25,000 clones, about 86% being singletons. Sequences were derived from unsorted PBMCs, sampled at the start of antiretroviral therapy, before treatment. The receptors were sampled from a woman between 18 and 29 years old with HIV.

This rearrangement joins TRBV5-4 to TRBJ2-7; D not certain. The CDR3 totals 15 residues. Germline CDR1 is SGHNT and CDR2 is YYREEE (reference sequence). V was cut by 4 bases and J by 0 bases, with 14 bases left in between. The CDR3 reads CASSLPLADSYEQYF. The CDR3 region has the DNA TGTGCCAGCAGCCTCCCTCTGGCTGACTCCTACGAGCAGTACTTC.

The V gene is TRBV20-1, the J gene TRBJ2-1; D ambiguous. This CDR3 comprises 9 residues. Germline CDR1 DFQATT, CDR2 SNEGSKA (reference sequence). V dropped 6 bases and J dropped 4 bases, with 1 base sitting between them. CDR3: CSAYNEQFF. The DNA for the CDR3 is TGCAGTGCGTACAATGAGCAGTTCTTC.

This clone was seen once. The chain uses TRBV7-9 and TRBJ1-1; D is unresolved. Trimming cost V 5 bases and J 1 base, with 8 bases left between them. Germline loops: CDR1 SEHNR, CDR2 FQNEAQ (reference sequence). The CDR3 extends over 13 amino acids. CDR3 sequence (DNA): TGTGCCAGCAGCCCTATTCGGAACACTGAAGCTTTCTTT. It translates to CASSPIRNTEAFF.

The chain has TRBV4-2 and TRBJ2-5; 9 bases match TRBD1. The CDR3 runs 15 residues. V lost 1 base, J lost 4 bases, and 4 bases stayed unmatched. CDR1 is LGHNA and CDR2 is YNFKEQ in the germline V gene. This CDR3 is CASSQATGGLETQYF. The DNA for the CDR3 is TGTGCCAGCAGCCAAGCCACAGGGGGCTTAGAGACCCAGTACTTC.

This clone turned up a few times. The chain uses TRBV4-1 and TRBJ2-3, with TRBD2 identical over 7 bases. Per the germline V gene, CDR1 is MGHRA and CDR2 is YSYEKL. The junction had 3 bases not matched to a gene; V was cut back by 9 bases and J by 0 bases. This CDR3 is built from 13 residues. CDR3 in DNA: TGCGCCAGTTGGGGGGGGAGCACAGATACGCAGTATTTT. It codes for CASWGGSTDTQYF.

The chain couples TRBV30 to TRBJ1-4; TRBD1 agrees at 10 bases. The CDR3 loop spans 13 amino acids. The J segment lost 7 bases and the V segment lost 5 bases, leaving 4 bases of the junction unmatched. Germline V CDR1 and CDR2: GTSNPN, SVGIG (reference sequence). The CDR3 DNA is TGTGCCTGGGCGGGACAGGGGAGTGAAAAACTGTTTTTT. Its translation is CAWAGQGSEKLFF.

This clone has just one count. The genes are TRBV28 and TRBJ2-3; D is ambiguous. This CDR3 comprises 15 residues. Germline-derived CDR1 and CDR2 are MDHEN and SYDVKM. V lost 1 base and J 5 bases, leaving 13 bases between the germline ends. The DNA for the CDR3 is TGTGCCAGCAGTTTATCCCCCGCCAGGAGAGATACGCAGTATTTT. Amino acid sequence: CASSLSPARRDTQYF.

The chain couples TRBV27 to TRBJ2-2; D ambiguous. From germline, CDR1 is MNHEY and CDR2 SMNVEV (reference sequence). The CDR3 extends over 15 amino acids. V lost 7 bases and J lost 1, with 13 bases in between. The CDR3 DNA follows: TGTGCCAGCAAATTTTGGGCAGGGAACACCGGGGAGCTGTTTTTT. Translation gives CASKFWAGNTGELFF.

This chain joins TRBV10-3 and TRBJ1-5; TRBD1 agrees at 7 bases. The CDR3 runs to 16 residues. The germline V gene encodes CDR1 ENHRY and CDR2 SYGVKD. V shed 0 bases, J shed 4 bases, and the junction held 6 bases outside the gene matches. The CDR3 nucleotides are TGTGCCATCAGTGAGTCCTACAGGGGCTCTAATCAGCCCCAGCATTTT. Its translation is CAISESYRGSNQPQHF.

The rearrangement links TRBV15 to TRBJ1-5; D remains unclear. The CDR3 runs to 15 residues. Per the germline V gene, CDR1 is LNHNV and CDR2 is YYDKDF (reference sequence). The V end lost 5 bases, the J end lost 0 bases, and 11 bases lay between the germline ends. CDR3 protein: CATSPRSYSNQPQHF. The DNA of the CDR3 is TGTGCCACCAGCCCCCGCAGCTATAGCAATCAGCCCCAGCATTTT.

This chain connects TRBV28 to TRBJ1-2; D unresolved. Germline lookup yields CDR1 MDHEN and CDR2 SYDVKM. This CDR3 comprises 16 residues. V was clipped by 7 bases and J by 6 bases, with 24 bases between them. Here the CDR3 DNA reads TGTGCCAGCATTGAGAGGGCCTGGAAGTCGGGCGATGGCTACACCTTC. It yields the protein CASIERAWKSGDGYTF.

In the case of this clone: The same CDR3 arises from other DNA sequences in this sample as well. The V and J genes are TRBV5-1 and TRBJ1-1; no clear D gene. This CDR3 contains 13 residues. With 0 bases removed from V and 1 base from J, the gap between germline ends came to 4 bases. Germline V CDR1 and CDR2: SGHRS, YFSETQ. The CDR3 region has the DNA TGCGCCAGCAGCTTGGAAGGGAACACTGAAGCTTTCTTT. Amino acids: CASSLEGNTEAFF.

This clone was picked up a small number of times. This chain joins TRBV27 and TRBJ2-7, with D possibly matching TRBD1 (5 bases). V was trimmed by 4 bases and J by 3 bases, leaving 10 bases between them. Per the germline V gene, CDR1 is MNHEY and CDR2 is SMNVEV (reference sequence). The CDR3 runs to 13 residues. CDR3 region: CASSSQGRYEQYF. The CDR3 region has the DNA TGTGCCAGCAGTTCCCAGGGTCGCTACGAGCAGTACTTC.

This CDR3 reads CASSYGLAGGELFF. DNA for the CDR3: TGTGCCAGCAGTTACGGACTAGCGGGCGGGGAGCTGTTTTTT. The gene calls are TRBV6-6 and TRBJ2-2; 11 bases map to TRBD2. Looked up from germline, CDR1 is MNHNY and CDR2 is SVGAGI (reference sequence). The length of the CDR3 is 14 residues. V lost 2 bases and J lost 7; bases outside the gene matches: 0.

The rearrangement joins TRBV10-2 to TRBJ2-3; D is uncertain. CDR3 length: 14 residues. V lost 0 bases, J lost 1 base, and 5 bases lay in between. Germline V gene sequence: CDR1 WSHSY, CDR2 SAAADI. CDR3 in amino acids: CASSESKGTDTQYF. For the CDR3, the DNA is TGCGCCAGCAGTGAGTCTAAGGGCACAGATACGCAGTATTTT.

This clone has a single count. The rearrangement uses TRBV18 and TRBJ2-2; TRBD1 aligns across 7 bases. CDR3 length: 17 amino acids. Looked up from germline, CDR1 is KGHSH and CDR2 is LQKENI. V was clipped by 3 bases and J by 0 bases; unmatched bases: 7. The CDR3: CASSPAFGTANTGELFF. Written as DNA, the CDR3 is TGTGCCAGCTCACCCGCATTCGGGACAGCGAACACCGGGGAGCTGTTTTTT.

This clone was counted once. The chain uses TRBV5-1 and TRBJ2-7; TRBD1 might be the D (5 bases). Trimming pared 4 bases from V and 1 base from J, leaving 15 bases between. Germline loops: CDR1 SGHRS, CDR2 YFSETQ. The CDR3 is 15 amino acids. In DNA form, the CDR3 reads TGCGCCAGCAGCCTTTCCATGGGGCGATCCTACGAGCAGTACTTC. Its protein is CASSLSMGRSYEQYF.

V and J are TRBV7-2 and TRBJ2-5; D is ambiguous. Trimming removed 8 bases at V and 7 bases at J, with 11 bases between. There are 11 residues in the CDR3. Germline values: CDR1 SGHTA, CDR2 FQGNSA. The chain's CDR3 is CASSDWVTQYF. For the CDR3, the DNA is TGTGCCAGCTCAGACTGGGTGACCCAGTACTTC. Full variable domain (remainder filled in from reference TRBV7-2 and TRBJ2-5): GAGVSQSPSNKVTEKGKDVELRCDPISGHTALYWYRQSLGQGLEFLIYFQGNSAPDKSGLPSDRFSAERTGGSVSTLTIQRTQQEDSAVYLCASSDWVTQYFGPGTRLLVL.